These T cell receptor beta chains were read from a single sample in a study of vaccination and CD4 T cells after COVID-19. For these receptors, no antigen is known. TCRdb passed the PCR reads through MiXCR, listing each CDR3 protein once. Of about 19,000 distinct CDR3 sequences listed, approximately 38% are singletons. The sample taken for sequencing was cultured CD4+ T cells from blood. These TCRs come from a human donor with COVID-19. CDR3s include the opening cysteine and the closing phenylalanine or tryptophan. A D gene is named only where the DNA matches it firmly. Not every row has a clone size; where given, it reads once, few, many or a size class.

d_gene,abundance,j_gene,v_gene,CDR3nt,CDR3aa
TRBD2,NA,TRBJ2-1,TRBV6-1,TGTGCCAGCAGTCGGACTAGCGGGGGGGCCGTTGGATATGAGCAGTTCTTC,CASSRTSGGAVGYEQFF
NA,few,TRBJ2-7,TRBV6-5,TGTGCCAGCAGTTCCCCGGTTAATGGGGAGCAGTACTTC,CASSSPVNGEQYF
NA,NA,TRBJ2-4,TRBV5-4,TGTGCCAGCAGCTCGTACTCAGCCTCGGAGGCACTAGCCAAAAACATTCAGTACTTC,CASSSYSASEALAKNIQYF
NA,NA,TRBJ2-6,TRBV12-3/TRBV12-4,TGTGCCAGCAGTTTCAGTCGGGGCGGGGCCAACGTCCTGACTTTC,CASSFSRGGANVLTF
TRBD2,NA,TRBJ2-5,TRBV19,TGTGCCAGTAGTCCCGGGACTAGCGGGGGAGGAGAGACCCAGTACTTC,CASSPGTSGGGETQYF
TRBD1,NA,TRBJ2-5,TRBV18,TGTGCCAGCTCACCTTGGGACAGGCAAGGGGAGACCCAGTACTTC,CASSPWDRQGETQYF
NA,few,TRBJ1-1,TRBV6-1,TGTGCCAGCAACGAGGACCGACTGAACACTGAAGCTTTCTTT,CASNEDRLNTEAFF
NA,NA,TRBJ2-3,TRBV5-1,TGCGCCAGCAGCTTGGTACCGACAACTCTAGGGACAGATACGCAGTATTTT,CASSLVPTTLGTDTQYF
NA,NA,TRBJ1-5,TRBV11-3,TGTGCCAGCAGCTTAGTCCCCCGCCGGGACCTTAATCAGCCCCAGCATTTT,CASSLVPRRDLNQPQHF
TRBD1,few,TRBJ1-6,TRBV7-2,TGTGCCAGCAGCTGGACAGGTCCCAACTCACCCCTCCACTTT,CASSWTGPNSPLHF
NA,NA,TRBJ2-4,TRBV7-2,TGTGCCAGCAGCTCCCCTATAGCCAAAAACATTCAGTACTTC,CASSSPIAKNIQYF
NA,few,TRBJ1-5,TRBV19,TGTGCCAGTAGGAACGTAGGGGGCAATCAGCCCCAGCATTTT,CASRNVGGNQPQHF
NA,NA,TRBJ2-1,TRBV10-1,TGCGCCAGCAGTGAGGGTGCGGGATCTTCGGGTGAGCAGTTCTTC,CASSEGAGSSGEQFF
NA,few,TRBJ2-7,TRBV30,TGTGCCTGGACGGCCAGAGCATCCTACGAGCAGTACTTC,CAWTARASYEQYF
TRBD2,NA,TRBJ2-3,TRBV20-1,TGCAGTGCAACTCAGCTAGCGGGGGGGGAAGATACGCAGTATTTT,CSATQLAGGEDTQYF
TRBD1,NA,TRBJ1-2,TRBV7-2,TGTGCCAGCAGTACAGGGGGCTATGGCTACACCTTC,CASSTGGYGYTF
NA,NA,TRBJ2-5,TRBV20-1,TGCAGTGCTAGAGTTCGGGGGGCAGAGACCCAGTACTTC,CSARVRGAETQYF
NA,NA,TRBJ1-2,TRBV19,TGTGCCAGTAGTACCCTGGAAGGCGGACATGGCTACACCTTC,CASSTLEGGHGYTF